This TCR beta chain was sequenced during a study of blood T cell repertoires in COVID-19. Losses at the gene ends were 5 bases for V and 5 bases for J; bases not matched to a gene: 9. The CDR3 runs to 15 residues. Per germline, CDR1 LNHDA and CDR2 SQIVND (reference sequence). Produced via immunoSEQ multiplex PCR; TCRdb's table is partial and in-frame only. The repertoire holds about 140,000 clones, with about 87% as singletons. Source material: peripheral blood. The chain links TRBV19 to TRBJ1-5; TRBD1 aligns across 7 bases. The sequence was obtained from a human donor in a cohort sampled during active COVID-19. The CDR3 sequence is CASSPGQAPYQPQHF. The CDR3 nucleotides are TGTGCCAGTAGTCCTGGACAGGCCCCCTATCAGCCCCAGCATTTT. The full variable domain, rest sourced from reference TRBV19 and TRBJ1-5, is DGGITQSPKYLFRKEGQNVTLSCEQNLNHDAMYWYRQDPGQGLRLIYYSQIVNDFQKGDIAEGYSVSREKKESFPLTVTSAQKNPTAFYLCASSPGQAPYQPQHFGDGTRLSIL.